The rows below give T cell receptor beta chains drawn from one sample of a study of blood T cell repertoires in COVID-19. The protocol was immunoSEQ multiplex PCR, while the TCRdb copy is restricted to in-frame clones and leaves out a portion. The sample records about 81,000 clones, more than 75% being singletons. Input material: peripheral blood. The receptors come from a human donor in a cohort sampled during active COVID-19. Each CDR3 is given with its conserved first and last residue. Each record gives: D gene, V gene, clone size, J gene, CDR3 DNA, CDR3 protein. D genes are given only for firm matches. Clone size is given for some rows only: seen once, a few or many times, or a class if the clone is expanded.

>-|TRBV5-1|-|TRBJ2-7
TGCGCCAGCAGTTCCCGCCCGGCGAGCGACTACGAGCAGTACTTC
CASSSRPASDYEQYF
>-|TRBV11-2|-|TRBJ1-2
TGTGCCAGCAGCTTAGAAGGGGGTAGCGATATTAGGATCTATGGCTACACCTTC
CASSLEGGSDIRIYGYTF
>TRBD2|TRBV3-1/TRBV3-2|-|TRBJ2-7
TGTGCCAGCAGCCGGACTAGCGGGGGTAGCTACGAGCAGTACTTC
CASSRTSGGSYEQYF
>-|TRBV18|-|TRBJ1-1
TGTGCCAGCTCACGACTGCCAGTGCAAGAAGCTTTCTTT
CASSRLPVQEAFF
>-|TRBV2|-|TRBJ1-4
TGTGCCAGCACTCTGAGTATGGCGGGGGCCGGAAAACTGTTTTTT
CASTLSMAGAGKLFF
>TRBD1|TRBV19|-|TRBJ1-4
TGTGCCAGTAGTTCTGGGACAGGGCTAAATGAAAAACTGTTTTTT
CASSSGTGLNEKLFF
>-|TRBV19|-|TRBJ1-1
TGTGCCAGTGGGGGGGGCCGTTTAGACACTGAAGCTTTCTTT
CASGGGRLDTEAFF
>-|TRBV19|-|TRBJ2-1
TGTGCCAGTAGCCGACAGACACCCCTCAATGAGCAGTTCTTC
CASSRQTPLNEQFF
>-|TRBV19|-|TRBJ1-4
TGTGCCAGTAGTGCCCAGATGACTATAAATGAAAAACTGTTTTTT
CASSAQMTINEKLFF
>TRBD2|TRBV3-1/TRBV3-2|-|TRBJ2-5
TGTGCCAGCAGCCCAACTAGCGGGGGGATAGGGGAGACCCAGTACTTC
CASSPTSGGIGETQYF
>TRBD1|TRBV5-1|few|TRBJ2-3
TGCGCCAGCAGCTTGGCCCCAGGGGGTACGCAGTATTTT
CASSLAPGGTQYF
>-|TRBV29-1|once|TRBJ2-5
TGCAGCGACGCCCCCAGGGCCTGGCGGGAGACCCAGTACTTC
CSDAPRAWRETQYF
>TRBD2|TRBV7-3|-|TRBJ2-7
TGTGCCAGCAGCCCCCGGGGGGGAGGACCCTACGAGCAGTACTTC
CASSPRGGGPYEQYF
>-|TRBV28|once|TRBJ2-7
TGTGCCAGCAGTTTCAGCAGGGTCATCACCTACGAGCAGTACTTC
CASSFSRVITYEQYF
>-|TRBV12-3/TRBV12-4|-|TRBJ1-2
TGTGCCAGCAGTTTAAGTGGAGGCTATGGCTACACCTTC
CASSLSGGYGYTF
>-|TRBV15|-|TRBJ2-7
TGTGCCACCAGCAGAGATGGGGGGGCTACCCACTACGAGCAGTACTTC
CATSRDGGATHYEQYF
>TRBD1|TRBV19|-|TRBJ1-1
TGTGCCAGTAGTATATCCAGGGGGCAGACTGAAGCTTTCTTT
CASSISRGQTEAFF
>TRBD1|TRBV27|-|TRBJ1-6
TGTGCCAGCAGCGCAGACAGGGTGCCTAATTCACCCCTCCACTTT
CASSADRVPNSPLHF
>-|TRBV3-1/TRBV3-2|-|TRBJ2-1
TGTGCCACCCGGCGGGCCTACAATGAGCAGTTCTTC
CATRRAYNEQFF
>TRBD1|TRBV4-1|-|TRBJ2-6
TGCGCCAGCAGCCAAGGGAAGGCCAGGGGGCCTGGGGCCAACGTCCTGACTTTC
CASSQGKARGPGANVLTF
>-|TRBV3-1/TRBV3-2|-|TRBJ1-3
TGTGCCAGCAGCCCATTGGGACACTCCTCTGGAAACACCATATATTTT
CASSPLGHSSGNTIYF
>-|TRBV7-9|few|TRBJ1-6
TGTGCCAGCAGCTCTAAACCTGAATTTTATAATTCACCCCTCCACTTT
CASSSKPEFYNSPLHF
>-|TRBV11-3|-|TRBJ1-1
TGTGCCAGCAGGAAACCCAAACAGCGGCTTAAAGCTTTCTTT
CASRKPKQRLKAFF
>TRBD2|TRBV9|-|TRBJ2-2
TGTGCCAGCAGCGTAGTCGCTAGCGGGGACACCGGGGAGCTGTTTTTT
CASSVVASGDTGELFF
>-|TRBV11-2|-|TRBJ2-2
TGTGCCAGCAGCCGCCTGACAGGAACGAACACCGGGGAGCTGTTTTTT
CASSRLTGTNTGELFF
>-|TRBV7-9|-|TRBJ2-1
TGTGCCAGCAGCTTAGTGGCAGATGAGCAGTTCTTC
CASSLVADEQFF
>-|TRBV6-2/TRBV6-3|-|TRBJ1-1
TGTGCCAGCAGTTACTCACAGGGAATGAGAACTGAAGCTTTCTTT
CASSYSQGMRTEAFF
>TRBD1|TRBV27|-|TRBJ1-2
TGTGCCAGCAGTTCCTGGACAGGGGCATTGAACTATGGCTACACCTTC
CASSSWTGALNYGYTF
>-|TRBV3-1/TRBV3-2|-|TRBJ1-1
TGTGCCAGCAGCCAAGAGGGGGCCCCGAACACTGAAGCTTTCTTT
CASSQEGAPNTEAFF
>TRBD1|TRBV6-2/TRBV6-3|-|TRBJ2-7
TGTGCCAGCAGTGACAGGGGAGCCTACGAGCAGTACTTC
CASSDRGAYEQYF
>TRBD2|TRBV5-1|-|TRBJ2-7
TGCGCCAGCAGCCCTAATCAGGGGACTAGTCTTCTCTACGAGCAGTACTTC
CASSPNQGTSLLYEQYF
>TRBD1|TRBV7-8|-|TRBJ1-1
TGTGCCAGCAGTAGGACAGGGGAAATGACCTTCGCTGAAGCTTTCTTT
CASSRTGEMTFAEAFF
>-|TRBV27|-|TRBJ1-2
TGTGCCAGCAGTCTCCGACAGCCTAACTATGGCTACACCTTC
CASSLRQPNYGYTF
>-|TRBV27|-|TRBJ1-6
TGTGCCAGCAGTTGGTCACGCGGGATGAGCTCCTATAATTCACCCCTCCACTTT
CASSWSRGMSSYNSPLHF
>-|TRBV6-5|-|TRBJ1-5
TGTGCCAGCCAGCGTCGGGGGGCGGATCAGCCCCAGCATTTT
CASQRRGADQPQHF
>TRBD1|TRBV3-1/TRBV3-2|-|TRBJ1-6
TGTGCCAGCAGCTCTGCCGGGACAGAAAATTCACCCCTCCACTTT
CASSSAGTENSPLHF
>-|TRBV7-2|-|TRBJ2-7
TGTGCCAGCAGCCCAGGCGTCACCTCTGTCGAGCAGTACTTC
CASSPGVTSVEQYF
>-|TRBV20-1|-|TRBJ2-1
TGCAGTGCTAGTGCTAGCGCCACTGAGCAGTTCTTC
CSASASATEQFF
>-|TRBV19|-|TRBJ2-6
TGTGCCAGTAGACCAAACAGGGCTGGGGCCAACGTCCTGACTTTC
CASRPNRAGANVLTF
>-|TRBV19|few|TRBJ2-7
TGTGCCAGTAGGGGGCGCAGGGGTCAAGGGGAGCAGTACTTC
CASRGRRGQGEQYF
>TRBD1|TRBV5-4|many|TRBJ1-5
TGTGCCAGCAGCTTGGGACAGGGGGCCGGTCAGCCCCAGCATTTT
CASSLGQGAGQPQHF
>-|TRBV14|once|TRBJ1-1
TGTGCCTCTGGTCCCAGGCCGAACACTGAAGCTTTCTTT
CASGPRPNTEAFF
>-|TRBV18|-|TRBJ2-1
TGTGCCAGCTCACCAACGGGGGATGAGCAGTTCTTC
CASSPTGDEQFF
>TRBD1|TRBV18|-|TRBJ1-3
TGTGCCAGCTCATCGATTATCCGGGACAGAACTATGTCCTCTGGAAACACCATATATTTT
CASSSIIRDRTMSSGNTIYF
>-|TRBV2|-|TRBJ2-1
TGTGCCAGCAGGGCCCTTGGTGAGCAGTTCTTC
CASRALGEQFF
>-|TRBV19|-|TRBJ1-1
TGTGCCAGTAGTTCACGGGAGAACACTGAAGCTTTCTTT
CASSSRENTEAFF
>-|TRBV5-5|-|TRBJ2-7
TGTGCCAGCAGCTGGGCAGGGTCCCCCTACGAGCAGTACTTC
CASSWAGSPYEQYF
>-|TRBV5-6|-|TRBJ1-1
TGTGCCAGCAGCTTGGAGGGGCGCATGAACACTGAAGCTTTCTTT
CASSLEGRMNTEAFF
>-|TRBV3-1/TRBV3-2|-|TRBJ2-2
TGTGCCAGCAGCCTCTTTGGCCAGACCGGGGAGCTGTTTTTT
CASSLFGQTGELFF